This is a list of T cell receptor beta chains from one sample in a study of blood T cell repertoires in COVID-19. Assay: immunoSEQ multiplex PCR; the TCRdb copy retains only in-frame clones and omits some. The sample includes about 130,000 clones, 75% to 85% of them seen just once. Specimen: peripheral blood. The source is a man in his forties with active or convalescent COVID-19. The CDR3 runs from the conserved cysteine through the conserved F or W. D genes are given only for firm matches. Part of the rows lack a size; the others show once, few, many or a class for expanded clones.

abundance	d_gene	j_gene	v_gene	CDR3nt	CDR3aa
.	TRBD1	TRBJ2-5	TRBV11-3	TGTGCCAGCAGCCACTGGACAGGGGCCAATCAAGAGACCCAGTACTTC	CASSHWTGANQETQYF
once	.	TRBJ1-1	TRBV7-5	TGTGTCAGAAGCTTACAGGGGGCTAATGAAGCTTTCTTT	CVRSLQGANEAFF
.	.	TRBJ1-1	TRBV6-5	TGTGCCAGCAGTCGGATGACAGGAGGACGTGAAGCTTTCTTT	CASSRMTGGREAFF
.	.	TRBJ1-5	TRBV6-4	TGTGCCAGCAGTGAAACGGGCAATCAGCCCCAGCATTTT	CASSETGNQPQHF
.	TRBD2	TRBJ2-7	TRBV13	TGTGCCAGCAGCTTAGATCCGAACGGGGGGGCGGGCGAGCAGTACTTC	CASSLDPNGGAGEQYF
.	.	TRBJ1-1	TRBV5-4	TGTGCCAGCAGCTTGCCGAGGGAGCATGAAGCTTTCTTT	CASSLPREHEAFF
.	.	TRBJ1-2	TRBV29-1	TGCAGCGAAGGGACACCGGGCGGCTACACCTTC	CSEGTPGGYTF
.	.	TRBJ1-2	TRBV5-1	TGCGCCAGCAGCAACACAGGGCCAAGGAGGGGCTACACCTTC	CASSNTGPRRGYTF
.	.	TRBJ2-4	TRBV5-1	TGCGCCAGCAGCTACGACAGGGGAGGGCCCGGGGCCAAAAACATTCAGTACTTC	CASSYDRGGPGAKNIQYF
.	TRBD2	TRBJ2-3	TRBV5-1	TGCGCCAGCAGCCCTCGTAGTAGCGGGGGTAGCACAGATACGCAGTATTTT	CASSPRSSGGSTDTQYF
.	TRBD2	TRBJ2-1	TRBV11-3	TGTGCCAGCAGTTATAGCGGGGGTGCGGGCGGTGAGCAGTTCTTC	CASSYSGGAGGEQFF
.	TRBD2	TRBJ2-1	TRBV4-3	TGCGCCAGCAGCCAAGTGCCTAGCGGGGGGGCCGATGAGCAGTTCTTC	CASSQVPSGGADEQFF
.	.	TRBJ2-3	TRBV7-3	TGTGCCAGCAGCTCGACAGGAGATAGCACAGATACGCAGTATTTT	CASSSTGDSTDTQYF
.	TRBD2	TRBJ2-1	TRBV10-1	TGCGCCAGCAGTGAGGGACTAGCGGGAGTTTCCTACAATGAGCAGTTCTTC	CASSEGLAGVSYNEQFF
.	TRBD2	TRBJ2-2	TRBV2	TGTGCCAGCGGTTCCCAGACTAGCGGGATAGGGGAGCTGTTTTTT	CASGSQTSGIGELFF
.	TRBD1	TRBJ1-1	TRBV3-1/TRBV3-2	TGTGCCACCTCGGACAGGGGGCGCGGCACTGAAGCTTTCTTT	CATSDRGRGTEAFF
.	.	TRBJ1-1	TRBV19	TGTGCCAGTAGTATAGACTACCCAGGGGAGAACACTGAAGCTTTCTTT	CASSIDYPGENTEAFF
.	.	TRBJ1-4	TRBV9	TGTGCCAGCAGCGAAGGAGCGGGGCAGGGGCCTAATGAAAAACTGTTTTTT	CASSEGAGQGPNEKLFF
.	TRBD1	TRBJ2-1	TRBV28	TGTGCCAGCAGTACCCGGGACAGGGGAGAGCAGTTCTTC	CASSTRDRGEQFF
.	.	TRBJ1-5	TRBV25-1	TGTGCCAGCAGTGAAGGAAGACGGGAGAATCAGCCCCAGCATTTT	CASSEGRRENQPQHF
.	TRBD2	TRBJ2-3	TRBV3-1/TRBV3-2	TGTGCCAGCAGCCGCGGGACTAGCGGGGGGGCCACGCAGTATTTT	CASSRGTSGGATQYF
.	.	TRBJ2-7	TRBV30	TGTGCCTGGAGTGTACAGCCTATCTCCCCCCACGAGCAGTACTTC	CAWSVQPISPHEQYF
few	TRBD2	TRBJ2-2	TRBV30	TGTGCCTCCTCGGGGGGTTCGAGGCGAGTGGCGAACACCGGGGAGCTGTTTTTT	CASSGGSRRVANTGELFF
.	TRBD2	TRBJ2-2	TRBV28	TGTGCCAGCAGTCCCCCTCGACTAGCGGGGGCTCTCGGGGAGCTGTTTTTT	CASSPPRLAGALGELFF
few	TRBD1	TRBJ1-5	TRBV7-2	TGTGCCAGCAGCTTAGCCAGGGGGCTCTTGGAGCCCCAGCATTTT	CASSLARGLLEPQHF
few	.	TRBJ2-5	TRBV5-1	TGCGCCAGCAGCCCCAGCGTTGGCGGCCTCCAAGAGACCCAGTACTTC	CASSPSVGGLQETQYF
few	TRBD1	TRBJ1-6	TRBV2	TGTGCCAGCAGTGAGGGACAGGGTTTTTCACCCCTCCACTTT	CASSEGQGFSPLHF
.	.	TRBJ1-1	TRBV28	TGTGCCAGCAGCCGCAACTCGAACACTGAAGCTTTCTTT	CASSRNSNTEAFF
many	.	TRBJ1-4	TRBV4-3	TGCGCCAGCAGCCAAGAACACGTTTCTAATGAAAAACTGTTTTTT	CASSQEHVSNEKLFF
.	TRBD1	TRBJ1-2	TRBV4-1	TGCGCCACCTATCGGACAGGGAGTAACTATGGCTACACCTTC	CATYRTGSNYGYTF
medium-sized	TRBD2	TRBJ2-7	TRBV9	TGTGCCAGCAGCGCAAATAGCGGGGGGATCTCCTACGAGCAGTACTTC	CASSANSGGISYEQYF
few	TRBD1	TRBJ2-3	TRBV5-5	TGTGCCAGCAGCAGGGGACAGGACCTAGTCTCGGGCACAGATACGCAGTATTTT	CASSRGQDLVSGTDTQYF
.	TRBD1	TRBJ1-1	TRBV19	TGTGCCAGTGGGACAGGGGCCTACACTGAAGCTTTCTTT	CASGTGAYTEAFF
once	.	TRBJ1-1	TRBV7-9	TGTGCCAGCAGCCTACACGGGCTGGGGGCACGAACTGAAGCTTTCTTT	CASSLHGLGARTEAFF
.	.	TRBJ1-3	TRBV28	TGTGCCAGCAGTCCCCCGACAGGCAAAGGAAACACCATATATTTT	CASSPPTGKGNTIYF
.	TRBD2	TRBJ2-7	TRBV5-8	TGTGCCAGCAGCCCGTCGGGACTAGGCTACGAGCAGTACTTC	CASSPSGLGYEQYF
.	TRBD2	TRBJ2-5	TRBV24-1	TGTGCCACCAGTGATTCCTTGAGCGGGGGTGAGACCCAGTACTTC	CATSDSLSGGETQYF
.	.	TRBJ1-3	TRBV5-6	TGTGCCAGCAGCGGACAGAGCTCTGGAAACACCATATATTTT	CASSGQSSGNTIYF
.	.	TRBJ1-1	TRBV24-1	TGTGCCACCAGTGGGGGCATCGGTGAAGCTTTCTTT	CATSGGIGEAFF
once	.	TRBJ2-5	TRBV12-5	TGTGCTAGTGGTTTGGTGGCGGCGGAGACCCAGTACTTC	CASGLVAAETQYF
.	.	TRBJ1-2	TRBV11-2	TGTGCCAGCGGCCTGGGGGGGCTGTCCGTGGGCTACACCTTC	CASGLGGLSVGYTF
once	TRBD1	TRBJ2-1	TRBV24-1	TGTGCCACCAGTGATGAAGGACAGGGGAACTCCTACAATGAGCAGTTCTTC	CATSDEGQGNSYNEQFF
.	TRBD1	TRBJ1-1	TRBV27	TGTGCCAGCAGTTCCCTCCGGCCCTTTGAGACAGGGGGGATATACACTGAAGCTTTCTTT	CASSSLRPFETGGIYTEAFF
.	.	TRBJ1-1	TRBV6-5	TGTGCCAGCAGTAACGGACAGAAGAACACTGAAGCTTTCTTT	CASSNGQKNTEAFF
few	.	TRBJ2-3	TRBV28	TGTGCCAGCAGTTTAGCAGCTAGCGCGCAGTATTTT	CASSLAASAQYF
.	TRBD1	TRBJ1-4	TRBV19	TGTGCCAGTAGTATGTTACGGACAGGGGAAGGGAAACTGTTTTTT	CASSMLRTGEGKLFF
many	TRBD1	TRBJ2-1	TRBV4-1	TGCGCCAGCAGCCAAGCCGGACAGGTCAACAATGAGCAGTTCTTC	CASSQAGQVNNEQFF
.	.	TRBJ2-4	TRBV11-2	TGTGCCAGCAGCTTAGAACAGGGCGCCATTCAGTACTTC	CASSLEQGAIQYF
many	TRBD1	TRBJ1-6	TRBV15	TGTGCCACCAGCAGGAAAGCAGGGGGGAATTCACCCCTCCACTTT	CATSRKAGGNSPLHF
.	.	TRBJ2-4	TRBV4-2	TGTGCCAGCAGCCAAGAAGCGATAGCCAAAAACATTCAGTACTTC	CASSQEAIAKNIQYF
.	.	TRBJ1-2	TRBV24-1	TGTGCCACCAGTGATTCGGGCCTAGCGGGTGGCTACACCTTC	CATSDSGLAGGYTF
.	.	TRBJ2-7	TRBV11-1	TGTGCCAGCAGCTCCGGACTGGGCTTACACTACGAGCAGTACTTC	CASSSGLGLHYEQYF
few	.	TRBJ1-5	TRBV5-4	TGTGCCAGCAGCTTGGACGGGGGGGGAAATCAGCCCCAGCATTTT	CASSLDGGGNQPQHF
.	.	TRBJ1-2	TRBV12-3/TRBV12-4	TGTGCCAGCAGTTGGGACACCTATGGCTACACCTTC	CASSWDTYGYTF
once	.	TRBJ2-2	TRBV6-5	TGTGCCAGCAGTTTTCTCGACTTTGCCGGGGAGCTGTTTTTT	CASSFLDFAGELFF
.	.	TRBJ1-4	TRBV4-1	TGCGCCAGCAGGAGAGGGGGGGGCGGCCTAACTAATGAAAAACTGTTTTTT	CASRRGGGGLTNEKLFF
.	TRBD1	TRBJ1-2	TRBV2	TGTGCCAGCAGCAGGACAGGGGATGGCTACACCTTC	CASSRTGDGYTF